One and the same sample provided the 19 T cell receptor beta chains below, sequenced in a study of OX40 agonist ivuxolimab in advanced cancers. Library construction relied on the immunoSEQ multiplex PCR assay. In its TCRdb copy, this immuneACCESS table keeps in-frame sequences only and misses some clones. Where compared with another copy, unresolved V genes explain less than half of these, and the others have no known cause. This sample lists 30,000 to 35,000 clones; approximately 80% were detected once. About 15% of the sample goes to the ten largest clones. This sample comprised CD4+ or CD8+ T cells sorted from blood, obtained in a trial of the OX40 agonist ivuxolimab. The receptors stem from an adult with an advanced solid tumor such as melanoma, head and neck, liver or kidney cancer.

The chain combines TRBV7-6 with TRBJ2-1; D gene unclear. The CDR3 has 13 residues. Germline lookup yields CDR1 SGHVS and CDR2 FNYEAQ. Trimming shortened V by 5 bases and J by 6 bases, and 11 bases separated the two germline ends. CDR3 protein: CASSPSEVNEQFF. CDR3 bases: TGTGCCAGCAGCCCCTCCGAAGTCAATGAGCAGTTCTTC.

The genes are TRBV4-1 and TRBJ2-7; maybe TRBD2 (6 bases). This CDR3 has 13 amino acids. With 4 bases removed from V and 3 bases from J, the gap between germline ends came to 10 bases. The germline CDR1 and CDR2 sequences are MGHRA and YSYEKL. The CDR3, as DNA: TGCGCCAGCAGCCCACTAGCCTACTACGAGCAGTACTTC. Its protein product is CASSPLAYYEQYF.

V usage is TRBV6-6 and J usage is TRBJ2-7; unclear D gene. Germline CDR1 is MNHNY and CDR2 is SVGAGI (reference sequence). V was shortened by 8 bases and J by 3 bases, with 14 bases between the two germline ends. The CDR3 runs to 13 residues. The CDR3 is CASGVQYNYEQYF. CDR3 bases: TGTGCCAGCGGGGTACAGTATAACTACGAGCAGTACTTC.

V usage is TRBV7-6 and J usage is TRBJ1-5; 8 bases map to TRBD1. Trimming at V came to 4 bases and at J to 10 bases, leaving 12 bases not matched to a gene. Per the germline V gene, CDR1 is SGHVS and CDR2 is FNYEAQ. CDR3 size: 15 residues. The CDR3 loop reads CASSSSLDREKPQHF. The CDR3 DNA follows: TGTGCCAGCAGCTCCTCCTTGGACAGGGAAAAACCCCAGCATTTT.

V and J are TRBV15 and TRBJ2-7, with D tentatively TRBD1 (6 bases). The CDR3 length is 15 residues. CDR1 LNHNV and CDR2 YYDKDF come from the germline V gene (reference sequence). V lost 0 bases to trimming and J lost 3 bases, with 12 bases between them. The DNA for the CDR3 is TGTGCCACCAGCAGAGATGTCAGGGGACACTACGAGCAGTACTTC. As protein: CATSRDVRGHYEQYF.

This clone is a singleton in its sample. This chain uses TRBV5-4 with TRBJ1-2; perhaps TRBD1 as D (5 bases). The CDR3 sequence is 15 residues long. Trimming stripped 0 bases from V and 3 bases from J, with 12 bases between. CDR1 SGHNT and CDR2 YYREEE come from the germline V gene (reference sequence). CDR3 region: CASSLGDPRDYGYTF. The CDR3 coding sequence is TGTGCCAGCAGCTTGGGGGACCCCAGGGACTATGGCTACACCTTC.

The sample holds one count of this clone. The chain links TRBV9 to TRBJ1-2, with 11 bases matching TRBD1. Germline-derived CDR1 and CDR2 are SGDLS and YYNGEE. Trimming at V came to 4 bases and at J to 8 bases, leaving 10 bases not matched to a gene. This CDR3 spans 15 amino acids. The CDR3 sequence is CASSIAGTGGLGYTF. In nucleotides, the CDR3 is TGTGCCAGCAGCATCGCCGGGACAGGGGGTTTGGGCTACACCTTC.

The chain employs TRBV20-1 and TRBJ2-1; D call uncertain. This CDR3 region has 11 residues. The germline V gene has CDR1 DFQATT and CDR2 SNEGSKA (reference sequence). Trimming cost V 4 bases and J 5 bases, with 6 bases left between them. The CDR3 nucleotides read TGCAGTGCTACTCGGGACAATGAGCAGTTCTTC. Encoded protein: CSATRDNEQFF.

This clone has just one count. The V and J genes are TRBV28 and TRBJ2-2, with a possible D match to TRBD2 (5 bases). Germline V lookup: CDR1 MDHEN, CDR2 SYDVKM. Between the trimmed V and J ends, which lost 2 bases and 5 bases, there was a span of 6 bases. CDR3 size: 13 residues. DNA of the CDR3: TGTGCCAGCAGTTTAAGAGGGACCGGGGAGCTGTTTTTT. The encoded protein is CASSLRGTGELFF.

J is TRBJ1-3 and V is TRBV19; D is unresolved. CDR1 LNHDA and CDR2 SQIVND come from the germline V gene (reference sequence). Trimming took off 5 bases at V and 4 bases at J, with 15 bases between the two ends. The CDR3 is made up of 15 amino acids. The CDR3 nucleotides are TGTGCCAGTAGTGCAGAGGGTACTTCCGGAAACACCATATATTTT. Amino acids: CASSAEGTSGNTIYF.

This rearrangement joins TRBV20-1 to TRBJ2-1; unclear D gene. Germline loops: CDR1 DFQATT, CDR2 SNEGSKA (reference sequence). The V end lost 3 bases, the J end lost 9 bases, and 6 bases lay between the germline ends. This CDR3 region has 10 residues. CDR3 in amino acids: CSARAAEQFF. DNA for the CDR3: TGCAGTGCTAGGGCGGCTGAGCAGTTCTTC.

The rearrangement uses TRBV10-3 and TRBJ1-2; no clear D. The CDR3 is 13 residues long. Germline-derived CDR1 and CDR2 are ENHRY and SYGVKD. Trimming took 2 bases from V and 2 from J, leaving 6 bases between them. In nucleotides, the CDR3 is TGTGCCATCAGTGAGATTGGAAACTATGGCTACACCTTC. Protein: CAISEIGNYGYTF.

This chain connects TRBV19 to TRBJ1-6, with 9 nucleotides matching TRBD1. After removal of 5 bases from V and 10 bases from J, the junction contained 6 bases not matched to a gene. Germline-derived CDR1 and CDR2 are LNHDA and SQIVND (reference sequence). This CDR3 region has 14 residues. CDR3 DNA sequence: TGTGCCAGTAGTCTGGGACAGGGCGGCTCACCCCTCCACTTT. Translated: CASSLGQGGSPLHF.

This chain links TRBV14 with TRBJ1-6, with a weak D call TRBD1 (6 bases). Trimming shortened V by 4 bases and J by 9 bases, and 10 bases separated the two germline ends. The germline CDR1 and CDR2 sequences are SGHDN and FVKESK. The CDR3 totals 13 residues. The CDR3 spells CASSLQGFSPLHF. CDR3 DNA sequence: TGTGCCAGCAGCCTCCAGGGGTTTTCACCCCTCCACTTT.

V usage is TRBV27 and J usage is TRBJ1-6; TRBD1 matches at 7 bases. This CDR3 is built from 17 residues. J lost 6 bases, V lost 0 bases, and 8 bases had no gene match. The germline gives CDR1 MNHEY, CDR2 SMNVEV (reference sequence). This CDR3 reads CASSLSQGMRFNSPLHF. The DNA for the CDR3 is TGTGCCAGCAGTTTATCACAGGGGATGAGATTTAATTCACCCCTCCACTTT.

V usage is TRBV19 and J usage is TRBJ2-3; D is uncertain. Germline loops: CDR1 LNHDA, CDR2 SQIVND (reference sequence). CDR3 size: 14 residues. Trimming stripped 3 bases from V and 7 bases from J, with 14 bases between. The CDR3 here is CASSIVGSTNTQYF. The CDR3 DNA is TGTGCCAGTAGTATTGTGGGGTCGACGAATACGCAGTATTTT.

This chain joins TRBV4-1 and TRBJ2-1, with 10 nucleotides matching TRBD2. Germline assignment: CDR1 MGHRA and CDR2 YSYEKL. CDR3 length: 16 residues. Trimming removed 4 bases from V and 5 bases from J; junction bases left unmatched: 8. CDR3 in amino acids: CASSRRPSGSNNEQFF. CDR3 DNA sequence: TGCGCCAGCAGCCGAAGACCTAGCGGGAGTAACAATGAGCAGTTCTTC.

In this sample, this clone turned up once. The chain joins TRBV5-5 to TRBJ2-5; tentatively, D is TRBD1 (5 bases). V was trimmed by 0 bases and J by 1 base, leaving 7 bases between them. CDR1 and CDR2 (germline): SGHKS, YYEKEE (reference sequence). This CDR3 is 14 amino acids long. The CDR3 region has the DNA TGTGCCAGCAGCTTGGGACAGATCCAAGAGACCCAGTACTTC. This translates into CASSLGQIQETQYF.

The genes are TRBV7-6 and TRBJ2-5; D gene uncertain. CDR1 and CDR2 from the germline V gene are SGHVS and FNYEAQ. Between the trimmed V and J ends, which lost 5 bases and 5 bases, there was a span of 18 bases. This CDR3 is built from 15 residues. CDR3 coding DNA: TGTGCCAGCAGCCCCACCGAACCCCCCGGGGAGACCCAGTACTTC. It is translated as CASSPTEPPGETQYF.